This T cell receptor beta chain came from a study of T cells after yellow fever vaccination. Findings and limits, study-wide: The secondary response was weaker, and its peak arrived faster, on day 5 versus 15.

CDR1 and CDR2 (germline): MNHEY, SVGAGI. Between the trimmed V and J ends, which lost 6 bases and 1 base, there was a span of 18 bases. The CDR3 has 17 residues. TCRdb itself ran the 5' RACE reads through MiXCR, one entry per CDR3 protein. This sample carries about 160,000 distinct CDR3 sequences, roughly 8.8% of them seen once, and the ten largest clones take roughly a third. To note about this clonotype: Its antigen is as yet unknown.

The sequence was obtained from a man aged 18 to 29 who received the YFV17D yellow fever vaccine. The chain employs TRBV6-5 and TRBJ2-2; TRBD2 is a possible D gene (7 bases). This specimen was CD8+ T cells sorted from PBMCs, taken 45 days after the yellow fever booster vaccination. CDR3 amino acids: CASRTFQGGENTGELFF. CDR3 DNA sequence: TGTGCCAGCAGGACCTTCCAAGGGGGGGAGAACACCGGGGAGCTGTTTTTT.